This T cell receptor beta chain was observed in a study of immune characterization of retroperitoneal liposarcoma. This clonotype has at least ten counts. MiXCR was run by TCRdb on the PCR reads, yielding one entry per CDR3 protein. The sample holds fewer than 14,000 distinct CDR3 sequences, under 35% seen once. This CDR3 contains 11 residues. V lost 4 bases, J lost 4 bases, and 5 bases lay in between. Germline values: CDR1 MNHEY, CDR2 SMNVEV (reference sequence). The chain joins TRBV27 to TRBJ2-7; unclear D gene. The sequenced material came from tumor tissue. This receptor was obtained from a male donor with retroperitoneal liposarcoma. The CDR3 sequence: CASSSSYEQYF. The CDR3 coding sequence is TGTGCCAGCAGTTCCTCTTACGAGCAGTACTTC.